The clone carrying this TCR beta chain was detected a few times. This CDR3 is 13 amino acids long. V was trimmed by 2 bases and J by 10 bases, leaving 12 bases between them. CDR1 is PRHDT, CDR2 FYEKMQ, per germline (reference sequence). The entry originates in a study of blood T cells in healthy people across ages. The use of a sample-barcoded 5' primer and a J-beta primer mix characterized a second PCR of roughly 6 to 11 cycles. In TCRdb, the 5' RACE reads were re-called with MiXCR into one record per CDR3 protein. Here the sample spans some 790,000 distinct CDR3 sequences, 29% being singletons. This receptor was obtained from a woman of 80 years or more in good health. Sample: blood. The rearrangement joins TRBV13 to TRBJ2-1; possibly TRBD1 for D (6 bases). CDR3 bases: TGTGCCAGCAGCTTAATTGGGGGCCGAGAGCAGTTCTTC. Translated: CASSLIGGREQFF.